The clone carrying this T cell receptor beta chain was found many times. Its specificity is unknown. Time point given: newly diagnosed GD, antithyroid drugs for less than 3 months. TCR sequences were obtained from RNA taken from PBMCs. These data are taken from a study of regulatory T cells in long-lasting Graves disease. Study-level points and caveats: No thyroid tissue was studied; the work used peripheral blood only. More public clonotypes were shared by persistent patients (around 2,800) than by new patients (fewer than 1,000). There were preferences for TRBV28, TRBJ1-2 and TRBJ2-5 in persistent disease.

Building of the TCR beta libraries involved iRepertoire HTBI primers and Arm-PCR of CDR3 regions. Each CDR3 protein is one row after TCRdb ran MiXCR on the multiplex PCR reads. The sample has roughly 380,000 distinct CDR3 sequences, about a sixth seen once; the top ten hold 22%. Germline CDR1 and CDR2: MNHNS and SASEGT. The CDR3 totals 15 residues. V dropped 6 bases and J dropped 1 base, with 14 bases sitting between them. The TCR was taken from a female donor with Graves disease. The V and J genes are TRBV6-1 and TRBJ2-3; tentative D call: TRBD1 (6 bases). Material: peripheral blood mononuclear cells (PBMCs), obtained at new diagnosis, from a patient treated with antithyroid drugs. This CDR3 is CASSLGTIRTDTQYF. In DNA, the CDR3 is TGTGCCAGCAGCCTAGGGACAATTCGCACAGATACGCAGTATTTT.